This T cell receptor beta chain was recorded in a study of cytomegalovirus exposure and HLA in healthy donors. General observations from the study: Data from an earlier analysis indicated that most TCR beta V segments were productive either about 87% or about 30% of the time.

As concerns this clone: What it binds is not known.

PCR was performed using 60 Vbeta and 13 Jbeta primers. Per the study methods: Later analysis identified approximately 80 million unique TCR beta chains, some 10 million shared. The assay was immunoSEQ multiplex PCR, and TCRdb's table has in-frame clones only and misses some. The DNA gave D and trimming, while V, J and clone size come from that table. Here the sample spans about 140,000 clones, approximately 80% being singletons. This CDR3 spans 12 amino acids. V was shortened by 7 bases and J by 7 bases, with 14 bases between the two germline ends. Germline V gene lookup returns CDR1 MNHNY and CDR2 SVGAGI (reference sequence).

The sample taken for sequencing was PBMCs. The receptor comes from a man aged 50-59 years in good health and CMV-seronegative. The rearrangement joins TRBV6-6 to TRBJ2-7; D is perhaps TRBD2 (5 bases). CDR3 region: CASMATSGEQYF. CDR3 DNA: TGTGCCAGCATGGCTACCTCGGGGGAGCAGTACTTC.